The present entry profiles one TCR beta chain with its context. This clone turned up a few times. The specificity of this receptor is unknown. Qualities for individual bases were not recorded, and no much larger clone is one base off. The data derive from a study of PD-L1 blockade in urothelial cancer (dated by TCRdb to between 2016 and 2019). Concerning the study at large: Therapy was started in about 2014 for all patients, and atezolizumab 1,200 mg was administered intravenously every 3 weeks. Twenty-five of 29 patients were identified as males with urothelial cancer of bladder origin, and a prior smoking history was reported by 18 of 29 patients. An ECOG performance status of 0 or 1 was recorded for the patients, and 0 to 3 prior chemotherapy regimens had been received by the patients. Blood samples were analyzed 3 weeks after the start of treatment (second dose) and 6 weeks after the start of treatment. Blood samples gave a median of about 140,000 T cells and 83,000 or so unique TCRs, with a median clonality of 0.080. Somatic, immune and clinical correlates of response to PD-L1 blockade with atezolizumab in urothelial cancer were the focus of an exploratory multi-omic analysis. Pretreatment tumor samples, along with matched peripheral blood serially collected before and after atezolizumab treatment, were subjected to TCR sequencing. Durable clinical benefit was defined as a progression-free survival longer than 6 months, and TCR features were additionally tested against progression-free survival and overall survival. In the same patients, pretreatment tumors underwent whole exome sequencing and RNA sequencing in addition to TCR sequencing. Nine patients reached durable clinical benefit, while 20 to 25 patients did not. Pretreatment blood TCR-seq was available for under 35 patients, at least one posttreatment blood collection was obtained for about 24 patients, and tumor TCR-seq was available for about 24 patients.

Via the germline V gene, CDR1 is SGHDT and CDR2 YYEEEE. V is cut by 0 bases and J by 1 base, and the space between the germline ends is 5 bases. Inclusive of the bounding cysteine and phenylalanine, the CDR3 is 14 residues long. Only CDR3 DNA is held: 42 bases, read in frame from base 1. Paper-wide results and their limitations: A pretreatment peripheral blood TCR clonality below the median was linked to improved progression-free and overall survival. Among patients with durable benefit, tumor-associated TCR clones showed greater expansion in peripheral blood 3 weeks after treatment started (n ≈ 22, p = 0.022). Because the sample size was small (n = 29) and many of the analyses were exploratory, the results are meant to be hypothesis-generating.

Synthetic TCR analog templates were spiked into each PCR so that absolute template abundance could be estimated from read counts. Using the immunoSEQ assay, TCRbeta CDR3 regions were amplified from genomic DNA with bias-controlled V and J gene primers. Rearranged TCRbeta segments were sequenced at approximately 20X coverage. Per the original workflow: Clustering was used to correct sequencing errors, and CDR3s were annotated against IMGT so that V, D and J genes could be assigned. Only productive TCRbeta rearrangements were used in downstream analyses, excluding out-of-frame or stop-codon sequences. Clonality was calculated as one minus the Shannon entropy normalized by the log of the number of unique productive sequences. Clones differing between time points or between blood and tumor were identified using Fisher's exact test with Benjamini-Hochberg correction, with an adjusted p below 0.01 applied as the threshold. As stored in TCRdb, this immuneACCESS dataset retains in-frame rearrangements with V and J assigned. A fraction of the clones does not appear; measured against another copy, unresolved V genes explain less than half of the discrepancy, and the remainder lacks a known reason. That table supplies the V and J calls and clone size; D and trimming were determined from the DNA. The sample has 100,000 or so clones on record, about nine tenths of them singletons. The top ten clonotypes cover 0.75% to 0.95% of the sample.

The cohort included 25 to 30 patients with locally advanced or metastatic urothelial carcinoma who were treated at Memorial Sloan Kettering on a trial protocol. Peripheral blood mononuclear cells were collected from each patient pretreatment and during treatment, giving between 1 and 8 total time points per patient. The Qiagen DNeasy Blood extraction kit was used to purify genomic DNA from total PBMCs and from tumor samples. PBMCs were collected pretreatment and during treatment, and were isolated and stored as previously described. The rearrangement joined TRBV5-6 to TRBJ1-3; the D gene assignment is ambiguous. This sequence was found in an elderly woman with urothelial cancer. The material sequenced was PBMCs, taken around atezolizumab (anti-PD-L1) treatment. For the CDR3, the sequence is CASSLAVSGNTIYF. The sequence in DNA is TGTGCCAGCAGCTTGGCTGTGTCTGGAAACACCATATATTTT.